Only a few counts were recorded for the clone carrying this T cell receptor beta chain. Its antigen remains unknown. PCR used 60 Vbeta primers and 13 Jbeta primers. Using immunoSEQ multiplex PCR, the repertoire was profiled, and TCRdb retains in-frame clones only, with some absent. Altogether some 150,000 clones are present, approximately 9% being singletons, with the ten largest covering about 2%. This sample is drawn from a study of cytomegalovirus exposure and HLA in healthy donors. V shed 3 bases and J shed 5 bases, with 14 bases lying between them. The germline CDR1 and CDR2 sequences are SGDLS and YYNGEE. This CDR3 has 14 amino acids. General study points: There were some V segments, including TRBV6-2 and TRBV6-3, excluded as indistinguishable. A later analysis by the authors found several of the most significant clusters apparently linked to common viral pathogens. In vitro experiments confirmed that three CMV-associated chains were specific for CMV antigens. The productive fraction for most TCR beta V segments was about 87% or about 30% in an earlier analysis.

The clonotype comes from a male donor in good health and CMV-seronegative. The chain uses TRBV9 and TRBJ1-1; maybe TRBD1 (5 bases). Sequencing used PBMCs. The CDR3 is CASSEEGRRTEAFF. In DNA, the CDR3 is TGTGCCAGCAGCGAAGAGGGGAGGAGGACTGAAGCTTTCTTT.